Following are 30 T cell receptor beta chains from one sample sequenced in a study of cytomegalovirus exposure and HLA in healthy donors. Assay used: immunoSEQ multiplex PCR; TCRdb lists only in-frame clones, some missing. Among 330,000 or so clones listed, 70% to 90% were seen once. The sequenced material came from PBMCs. The receptors originated from a woman between 18 and 29 years old in good health and CMV-seronegative.

The chain combines TRBV5-1 with TRBJ2-5, with a weak D call TRBD1 (5 bases). This CDR3 is 12 amino acids long. Germline V gene lookup returns CDR1 SGHRS and CDR2 YFSETQ. Trimming pared 7 bases from V and 5 bases from J, leaving 12 bases between. As DNA, the CDR3 is TGCGCCAGCGTCGGGCCAGGGGAGACCCAGTACTTC. As protein: CASVGPGETQYF.

This sequence joins TRBV6-7 and TRBJ1-4; 9 bases are shared with TRBD1. TRBV6-7 qualifies as an ORF whose function is uncertain. V lost 2 bases, J lost 4 bases, and 17 bases stayed unmatched. The CDR3 totals 20 residues. CDR3 loop: CASSYVLHRGPTPHNEKLFF. CDR3 coding DNA: TGTGCCAGCAGTTACGTACTTCACAGGGGGCCCACTCCTCATAATGAAAAACTGTTTTTT.

This clone showed up just once. The CDR3 loop reads CASSPGTGYGYTF. CDR3 coding DNA: TGTGCCAGCAGCCCCGGCACAGGCTATGGCTACACCTTC. The genes are TRBV7-2 and TRBJ1-2, with D possibly TRBD1 on 5 matching bases. CDR3 size: 13 residues. With 5 bases removed from V and 4 bases from J, the gap between germline ends came to 11 bases. Germline V gene lookup returns CDR1 SGHTA and CDR2 FQGNSA.

The V call is TRBV13, the J call TRBJ2-3, with 11 bases matching TRBD2. The CDR3 consists of 17 residues. The V gene's germline CDR1 is PRHDT and CDR2 FYEKMQ (reference sequence). With 4 bases clipped from V and 2 bases from J, the junction kept 8 bases outside the gene matches. The CDR3 DNA reads TGTGCCAGCAGCTCCGGGGTAGCGGGAGGGCCCACAGATACGCAGTATTTT. It is translated as CASSSGVAGGPTDTQYF.

The chain is built from TRBV4-1 and TRBJ2-5, with 11 bases aligning to TRBD2. Per the germline V gene, CDR1 is MGHRA and CDR2 is YSYEKL. Germline trimming cut 1 base from V and 1 base from J; bases unmatched to any gene: 8. CDR3 length: 18 residues. CDR3 amino acids: CASSQVGGLAALQETQYF. CDR3 bases: TGCGCCAGCAGCCAAGTTGGGGGACTAGCGGCCCTCCAAGAGACCCAGTACTTC.

The V gene is TRBV2, the J gene TRBJ2-7; 13 positions agree with TRBD2. The J segment lost 2 bases and the V segment lost 7 bases, leaving 11 bases of the junction unmatched. CDR3 length: 17 amino acids. Germline V lookup: CDR1 SNHLY, CDR2 FYNNEI. CDR3 DNA sequence: TGTGCCAGCACCTCCGCTGGGACTAGCGGGACCACCTACGAGCAGTACTTC. Translated: CASTSAGTSGTTYEQYF.

The V gene is TRBV29-1, the J gene TRBJ2-1; the D gene is possibly TRBD1 (6 bases). This CDR3 has 12 residues. Deletions cut 6 bases from V and 7 bases from J, with 13 bases between. CDR1 is SQVTM and CDR2 is ANQGSEA in the germline V gene. CDR3 bases: TGCAGCGTCACCACAGGGTGGAATGAGCAGTTCTTC. Protein sequence: CSVTTGWNEQFF.

The chain uses TRBV5-1 and TRBJ2-3, with D uncertain. Between the trimmed V and J ends, which lost 0 bases and 6 bases, there was a span of 5 bases. Germline values: CDR1 SGHRS, CDR2 YFSETQ. The CDR3 sequence is 12 residues long. The CDR3 DNA reads as TGCGCCAGCAGCTTGGACTCCGATACGCAGTATTTT. This gives the protein CASSLDSDTQYF.

CDR3 nucleotide sequence: TGTGCCAGCAGTCTTATGTTGCCCGGGGGACAAGAGACCCAGTACTTC. It specifies CASSLMLPGGQETQYF. The chain carries TRBV28 and TRBJ2-5; D is possibly TRBD2 (6 bases). Germline CDR1 reads MDHEN; CDR2 reads SYDVKM. The length of the CDR3 is 16 residues. V was shortened by 5 bases and J by 2 bases, with 18 bases between the two germline ends.

The J gene is TRBJ2-7, the V gene TRBV7-2, with D possibly matching TRBD2 (6 bases). Trimming left V 6 bases short and J 2 bases short, with 14 bases between. The germline CDR1 and CDR2 sequences are SGHTA and FQGNSA. The CDR3 loop spans 14 amino acids. CDR3 amino acids: CASSQSSGPYEQYF. The DNA of the CDR3 is TGTGCCAGCAGTCAAAGTAGCGGACCCTACGAGCAGTACTTC. The variable domain in full, completed from reference TRBV7-2 and TRBJ2-7, reads GAGVSQSPSNKVTEKGKDVELRCDPISGHTALYWYRQSLGQGLEFLIYFQGNSAPDKSGLPSDRFSAERTGGSVSTLTIQRTQQEDSAVYLCASSQSSGPYEQYFGPGTRLTVT.

The chain uses TRBV7-2 and TRBJ1-5; possible D gene TRBD1, 5 bases. Trimming cost V 1 base and J 4 bases, with 8 bases left between them. This CDR3 is 14 amino acids long. Germline-derived CDR1 and CDR2 are SGHTA and FQGNSA. The CDR3 loop reads CASSLVAGNQPQHF. Here the CDR3 DNA reads TGTGCCAGCAGCTTAGTTGCAGGGAATCAGCCCCAGCATTTT.

This clone was counted a single time. The gene calls are TRBV6-5 and TRBJ1-1, with TRBD1 as a possible D gene (6 bases). The length of the CDR3 is 15 residues. V was shortened by 5 bases and J by 0 bases, with 13 bases between the two germline ends. The germline V gene has CDR1 MNHEY and CDR2 SVGAGI. CDR3 protein: CASSLYGQLNTEAFF. For the CDR3, the DNA is TGTGCCAGCAGTCTATACGGACAGCTGAACACTGAAGCTTTCTTT.

This clone was seen once. The CDR3 sequence: CASSTRQGSYNEQFF. The CDR3 bases are TGTGCCAGCAGCACACGACAGGGCTCCTACAATGAGCAGTTCTTC. This sequence joins TRBV7-9 and TRBJ2-1; 7 bases agree with TRBD1. The germline V gene encodes CDR1 SEHNR and CDR2 FQNEAQ (reference sequence). V trimming: 5 bases; J trimming: 0 bases; junction bases outside the gene matches: 4. The CDR3 contains 15 residues. The full variable domain, rest sourced from reference TRBV7-9 and TRBJ2-1, is DTGVSQNPRHKITKRGQNVTFRCDPISEHNRLYWYRQTLGQGPEFLTYFQNEAQLEKSRLLSDRFSAERPKGSFSTLEIQRTEQGDSAMYLCASSTRQGSYNEQFFGPGTRLTVL.

This chain connects TRBV6-4 to TRBJ1-5, with TRBD1 matching over 8 bases. Germline trimming cut 7 bases from V and 3 bases from J; bases unmatched to any gene: 11. Germline V gene lookup returns CDR1 MRHNA and CDR2 SNTAGT. The CDR3 is made up of 16 amino acids. In DNA form, the CDR3 reads TGTGCCAGCACCATGACAGGGGATATAAACAATCAGCCCCAGCATTTT. This codes for CASTMTGDINNQPQHF.

The V gene is TRBV19, the J gene TRBJ1-5; D is perhaps TRBD1 (6 bases). From germline, CDR1 is LNHDA and CDR2 SQIVND (reference sequence). Trimming removed 5 bases from V and 4 bases from J, with 27 bases in between. The CDR3 spans 19 residues. DNA of the CDR3: TGTGCCAGTAGTTCCTCCGGGACAACCCTTGGGATAGCAAATCAGCCCCAGCATTTT. As protein: CASSSSGTTLGIANQPQHF.

The chain uses TRBV29-1 and TRBJ2-5; D is perhaps TRBD2 (5 bases). The CDR3 is 15 residues long. Germline CDR1 reads SQVTM; CDR2 reads ANQGSEA. V was shortened by 6 bases and J by 2 bases, with 19 bases between the two germline ends. The CDR3 spells CSVSGVGFRQETQYF. CDR3 in DNA: TGCAGCGTCTCCGGGGTGGGGTTTAGGCAAGAGACCCAGTACTTC. Looking up the rest from reference TRBV29-1 and TRBJ2-5 gives the full variable domain: SAVISQKPSRDICQRGTSLTIQCQVDSQVTMMFWYRQQPGQSLTLIATANQGSEATYESGFVIDKFPISRPNLTFSTLTVSNMSPEDSSIYLCSVSGVGFRQETQYFGPGTRLLVL.

This clone was counted once. This chain joins TRBV2 and TRBJ2-6, with 10 nucleotides matching TRBD1. The CDR3 sequence is 16 residues long. Losses at the gene ends were 8 bases for V and 0 bases for J; bases not matched to a gene: 4. Germline V gene sequence: CDR1 SNHLY, CDR2 FYNNEI. DNA for the CDR3: TGTGCCAGCCCCCGGGACAGGGGCTCTGGGGCCAACGTCCTGACTTTC. The encoded protein is CASPRDRGSGANVLTF.

This clone showed up just once. V gene TRBV6-5 combines with J gene TRBJ2-2; 10 bases match TRBD1. Germline trimming cut 8 bases from V and 6 bases from J; bases unmatched to any gene: 6. Germline V gives CDR1 MNHEY, CDR2 SVGAGI. The CDR3 is 14 residues long. CDR3 in amino acids: CASLGQGRAGELFF. The DNA of the CDR3 is TGTGCCAGCTTGGGACAGGGGAGGGCCGGGGAGCTGTTTTTT.

The chain recombines TRBV4-3 with TRBJ1-2; weak D call: TRBD1 (6 bases). The CDR3 runs 17 residues. CDR1 and CDR2 from the germline V gene are LGHNA and YSLEER. The V end lost 5 bases, the J end lost 6 bases, and 25 bases lay between the germline ends. CDR3 loop: CASSLTPDRFKMDGYTF. DNA of the CDR3: TGCGCCAGCAGCTTAACACCCGACAGGTTTAAAATGGATGGCTACACCTTC.

The rearrangement uses TRBV27 and TRBJ2-3, with D possibly TRBD1 on 6 matching bases. Trimming pared 5 bases from V and 4 bases from J, leaving 28 bases between. The CDR3 length is 19 residues. Germline CDR1 MNHEY, CDR2 SMNVEV (reference sequence). Written as DNA, the CDR3 is TGTGCCAGCAGTCCACAGGGTTTTGGGGGACGATTCCGCCCAGATACGCAGTATTTT. Residues: CASSPQGFGGRFRPDTQYF.

The chain uses TRBV15 and TRBJ2-1, with unresolved D. CDR1 and CDR2 from the germline V gene are LNHNV and YYDKDF (reference sequence). V was pared by 2 bases and J by 7 bases, with 15 bases between. The CDR3 covers 15 residues. The CDR3 region is CATSRPLGRKNEQFF. CDR3 bases: TGTGCCACCAGCAGACCGCTAGGAAGGAAGAATGAGCAGTTCTTC.

The V and J genes are TRBV28 and TRBJ1-5; D uncertain. There are 13 residues in the CDR3. From germline, CDR1 is MDHEN and CDR2 SYDVKM. V shed 7 bases and J shed 4 bases, with 11 bases lying between them. CDR3 sequence (DNA): TGTGCCAGCATGTCCAGGCCGAATCAGCCCCAGCATTTT. It is translated as CASMSRPNQPQHF.

This clone has only one observation. This chain connects TRBV7-8 to TRBJ1-1; 8 positions agree with TRBD1. Germline V gene sequence: CDR1 SGHVS, CDR2 FQNEAQ. This CDR3 has 14 residues. After removal of 2 bases from V and 4 bases from J, the junction contained 3 bases not matched to a gene. The DNA of the CDR3 is TGTGCCAGCAGCTTACAGGGGGCGAGCACTGAAGCTTTCTTT. This encodes CASSLQGASTEAFF.

The rearrangement links TRBV10-3 to TRBJ2-2, with D possibly matching TRBD1 (6 bases). V shed 3 bases and J shed 4 bases, with 12 bases lying between them. Per the germline V gene, CDR1 is ENHRY and CDR2 is SYGVKD. This CDR3 spans 15 amino acids. Written as DNA, the CDR3 is TGTGCCATCAGTGAAAAGGGGACAACCACCGGGGAGCTGTTTTTT. Translation: CAISEKGTTTGELFF.

The rearrangement links TRBV30 to TRBJ2-4, with D unclear. Germline V CDR1 and CDR2: GTSNPN, SVGIG (reference sequence). This CDR3 region has 13 residues. V was shortened by 2 bases and J by 7 bases, with 12 bases between the two germline ends. CDR3 sequence: CAWSRTPGNIQYF. The CDR3 DNA reads as TGTGCCTGGAGTCGTACACCCGGGAACATTCAGTACTTC.

J is TRBJ2-7 and V is TRBV4-1; D remains unclear. This CDR3 is built from 15 residues. V gave up 0 bases and J gave up 1 base, with 10 bases separating them. Germline CDR1 MGHRA, CDR2 YSYEKL. The CDR3 protein is CASSQDMHRSYEQYF. The CDR3 DNA reads as TGCGCCAGCAGCCAAGATATGCACAGATCCTACGAGCAGTACTTC.

The chain is built from TRBV28 and TRBJ2-7; 11 bases agree with TRBD2. In germline, CDR1 is MDHEN, CDR2 SYDVKM. There are 16 residues in the CDR3. The V and J ends lost 1 base and 4 bases, in that order; junction bases with no gene match: 6. CDR3 nucleotides: TGTGCCAGCAGTTTATTAGGGACTAGCGGTGGGTACGAGCAGTACTTC. Protein sequence: CASSLLGTSGGYEQYF.

The V and J genes are TRBV29-1 and TRBJ2-2, with 7 bases that match TRBD2. The V segment lost 3 bases and the J segment 4 bases; nucleotides outside the gene matches: 5. Germline values: CDR1 SQVTM, CDR2 ANQGSEA. The CDR3 extends over 14 amino acids. For the CDR3, the DNA is TGCAGCGTTGAGAAGGGACTACGCACCGGGGAGCTGTTTTTT. It yields the protein CSVEKGLRTGELFF.

This clone was counted once. The chain couples TRBV4-3 to TRBJ2-7; 9 nucleotides align to TRBD2. Germline V lookup: CDR1 LGHNA, CDR2 YSLEER. The CDR3 totals 15 residues. With 0 bases clipped from V and 2 bases from J, the junction kept 2 bases outside the gene matches. The CDR3 DNA reads as TGCGCCAGCAGCCAAGAGACTAGCGGTGCCTACGAGCAGTACTTC. Its translation: CASSQETSGAYEQYF.

The chain joins TRBV19 to TRBJ1-5, with 7 bases that match TRBD1. Losses at the gene ends were 3 bases for V and 7 bases for J; bases not matched to a gene: 6. The germline CDR1 and CDR2 sequences are LNHDA and SQIVND (reference sequence). This CDR3 region has 14 residues. CDR3 protein: CASSMGSGGQPQHF. The DNA for the CDR3 is TGTGCCAGTAGTATGGGGTCAGGGGGGCAGCCCCAGCATTTT.